A selection of T cell receptor beta chains follows, all from one sample in a study of cytomegalovirus exposure and HLA in healthy donors. Clones were sequenced by immunoSEQ multiplex PCR, and TCRdb holds only the in-frame ones, with some missing. The sample lists 200,000 to 250,000 clones, approximately 82% occurring once. The source material was PBMCs. The source of these receptors is a woman under 30 in good health and CMV-seronegative. Both conserved end residues are part of each CDR3. The order of the fields is D gene, V gene, J gene, clone size, CDR3 protein, CDR3 DNA. The D gene is left open where the match is weak. Rows give clone size only sometimes, using once, few, many, or a class for an expanded clone.

TRBD1	TRBV5-1	TRBJ2-3	once	CASSLRDRVLNTQYF	TGCGCCAGCAGCTTGCGGGACAGGGTTTTGAATACGCAGTATTTT
TRBD1	TRBV5-4	TRBJ2-7	.	CASSARDRVWEQYF	TGTGCCAGCAGCGCCCGGGACAGGGTCTGGGAGCAGTACTTC
.	TRBV7-3	TRBJ1-1	.	CASSATDIGTEAFF	TGTGCCAGCAGCGCTACGGACATCGGTACTGAAGCTTTCTTT
.	TRBV13	TRBJ1-2	once	CASSTKTDEGIYGYTF	TGTGCCAGCAGCACGAAGACAGACGAGGGGATCTATGGCTACACCTTC
.	TRBV15	TRBJ2-5	.	CATSRDRGETQYF	TGTGCCACCAGCAGAGATCGTGGGGAGACCCAGTACTTC
TRBD2	TRBV5-8	TRBJ2-1	.	CASSLGGLAASSYNEQFF	TGTGCCAGCAGCTTGGGGGGACTAGCGGCCTCCTCCTACAATGAGCAGTTCTTC
.	TRBV9	TRBJ1-4	.	CASSQSPLGEKLFF	TGTGCCAGCAGCCAGTCCCCCCTAGGTGAAAAACTGTTTTTT
TRBD1	TRBV6-1	TRBJ1-3	.	CASRKDRGSGNTIYF	TGTGCCAGCAGAAAGGACAGGGGCTCTGGAAACACCATATATTTT
TRBD2	TRBV7-8	TRBJ2-7	.	CASSLAGGGEQYF	TGTGCCAGCAGCTTAGCGGGCGGGGGCGAGCAGTACTTC
.	TRBV6-5	TRBJ1-2	.	CASSYSQGGGYTF	TGTGCCAGCAGTTACAGTCAGGGCGGTGGCTACACCTTC
TRBD1	TRBV6-6	TRBJ1-2	.	CASFRTGHGYTF	TGTGCCAGCTTTAGGACAGGGCATGGCTACACCTTC
TRBD1	TRBV4-1	TRBJ1-1	.	CASSPQGVTEAFF	TGCGCCAGCAGCCCCCAGGGGGTCACTGAAGCTTTCTTT
.	TRBV10-2	TRBJ2-2	.	CASSERGRLNLSTGELFF	TGCGCCAGCAGTGAGCGGGGACGCCTCAATCTGAGCACCGGGGAGCTGTTTTTT
.	TRBV4-2	TRBJ1-2	.	CASSQGQDSLYGYTF	TGTGCCAGCAGCCAAGGGCAGGACAGCCTCTATGGCTACACCTTC
TRBD1	TRBV2	TRBJ2-3	once	CASKDRNEDTQYF	TGTGCCAGCAAGGACAGGAATGAGGATACGCAGTATTTT
.	TRBV30	TRBJ2-7	.	CAWSSGTGTRYF	TGTGCCTGGAGTTCGGGCACCGGGACCCGGTACTTC
.	TRBV30	TRBJ2-3	few	CAWSREGPSYTDTQYF	TGTGCCTGGAGTCGTGAGGGCCCCTCTTACACAGATACGCAGTATTTT
.	TRBV30	TRBJ1-2	.	CAWIRGMDYGYTF	TGTGCCTGGATTCGAGGGATGGACTATGGCTACACCTTC
TRBD1	TRBV5-1	TRBJ2-6	.	CASSPVGQGGPGANVLTF	TGCGCCAGCAGCCCGGTAGGACAGGGAGGCCCTGGGGCCAACGTCCTGACTTTC
.	TRBV7-2	TRBJ1-1	.	CASSLGGHAFF	TGTGCCAGCAGCTTAGGGGGGCATGCTTTCTTT
TRBD2	TRBV5-1	TRBJ2-1	.	CASSPLAGGGSEQFF	TGCGCCAGCAGCCCTCTAGCGGGAGGAGGGAGTGAGCAGTTCTTC
TRBD1	TRBV10-2	TRBJ1-5	.	CASSDEYRGLKGQPQHF	TGCGCCAGCAGTGACGAATACAGGGGGCTAAAAGGGCAGCCCCAGCATTTT
.	TRBV5-1	TRBJ2-7	.	CASSHRDSPPLGEQYF	TGCGCCAGCAGCCACAGGGACTCCCCCCCCCTCGGCGAGCAGTACTTC
TRBD2	TRBV28	TRBJ2-3	.	CASSVLAVIYTQYF	TGTGCCAGCAGCGTACTAGCGGTTATATACACGCAGTATTTT
TRBD1	TRBV27	TRBJ1-2	.	CASRDQVDRGRYGYTF	TGTGCCAGCAGAGACCAGGTAGACAGGGGGAGATATGGCTACACCTTC